Listed below are T cell receptor beta chains from one sample, sequenced in a study of shared clonotypes between healthy human individuals. Clones were read by immunoSEQ multiplex PCR, and TCRdb kept only the in-frame ones, dropping some. The table includes over 950,000 clones, 70% to 85% detected once. Sequenced material: memory CD4+ T cells from PBMCs. The receptors here all came from a man aged 18 to 30 in good health. Some clones in this sample may be carry-over from other donors' samples. Both conserved end residues are part of each CDR3. D genes are given only for firm matches. Size is omitted from some rows. Given values are once, few, many or a class for expanded clones.

d_call j_call clone_size v_call cdr3_nt cdr3_aa
TRBD2 TRBJ2-5 once TRBV28 TGTGCCAGCAGTCCCTTACTAGCGGGAATAAGGGGCCAAGAGACCCAGTACTTC CASSPLLAGIRGQETQYF
. TRBJ2-3 . TRBV5-1 TGCGCCAGCAGCTTGGTGTACTCCACGGGGCCAGATACGCAGTATTTT CASSLVYSTGPDTQYF
. TRBJ2-2 many TRBV19 TGTGCCAGTAGTTCGACAGGGAACACCGGGGAGCTGTTTTTT CASSSTGNTGELFF
TRBD1 TRBJ1-2 . TRBV19 TGTGCCAGTAGTATATTTGCGACAGGGAACTATGGCTACACCTTC CASSIFATGNYGYTF
TRBD1 TRBJ1-4 once TRBV27 TGTGCCAGCAGTCTAACTGACAGGGGCGGTGAAAAACTGTTTTTT CASSLTDRGGEKLFF
. TRBJ1-1 . TRBV30 TGTGCCTGGAGTGTAAGCAAGAACACTGAAGCTTTCTTT CAWSVSKNTEAFF
TRBD2 TRBJ2-3 . TRBV7-2 TGTGCCAGCAGTCAGATGGGGCGGCTAGCGGGACAAGATACGCAGTATTTT CASSQMGRLAGQDTQYF
. TRBJ1-4 . TRBV5-8 TGTGCCAGCAGCTTGGCCGCTGGGGGTACTAATGAAAAACTGTTTTTT CASSLAAGGTNEKLFF
TRBD1 TRBJ2-5 . TRBV6-1 TGTGCCAGCAGCACTACCGGGACAGGGAGAGAGACCCAGTACTTC CASSTTGTGRETQYF
. TRBJ1-1 few TRBV25-1 TGTGCCAGCAGTGAATCACCGGGGACGGCTTTCTTT CASSESPGTAFF